This T cell receptor beta chain was recorded in a study of spatial heterogeneity in lung cancer. Looking at the study overall: Unique TCR and UMI combinations averaged more than ten appearances each in raw reads.

Time point described: sample taken at primary tumor resection. Whole RNA was taken from tumor, nontumor lung or frozen PBMC; it was then sequenced unsorted. The donors, 72 patients with untreated early-stage non-small cell lung cancer, provided the samples. All TCR cDNA molecules were individually tagged with a unique molecular identifier. TCRdb processed the 5' RACE reads anew with MiXCR; each CDR3 protein has one entry. The sample contains more than 65,000 distinct CDR3 sequences, around an eighth of which appear only once. Germline CDR1 and CDR2: ENHRY and SYGVKD. Losses at the gene ends were 5 bases for V and 4 bases for J; bases not matched to a gene: 12. The CDR3 runs 16 residues. As regards this clonotype: Its antigen is currently unknown.

Study-wide results and limits: There were more appearances of ubiquitous expanded tumor TCRs in blood at resection than at follow-up.

The sequences come from PBMCs, collected at surgery. The receptor's source is a male donor with early-stage non-small cell lung cancer. The chain employs TRBV10-3 and TRBJ2-7, with 9 bases that match TRBD1. Written as DNA, the CDR3 is TGTGCCATCAGTTCCTCTCCGGGACAGGGATCGTACGAGCAGTACTTC. It is translated as CAISSSPGQGSYEQYF.